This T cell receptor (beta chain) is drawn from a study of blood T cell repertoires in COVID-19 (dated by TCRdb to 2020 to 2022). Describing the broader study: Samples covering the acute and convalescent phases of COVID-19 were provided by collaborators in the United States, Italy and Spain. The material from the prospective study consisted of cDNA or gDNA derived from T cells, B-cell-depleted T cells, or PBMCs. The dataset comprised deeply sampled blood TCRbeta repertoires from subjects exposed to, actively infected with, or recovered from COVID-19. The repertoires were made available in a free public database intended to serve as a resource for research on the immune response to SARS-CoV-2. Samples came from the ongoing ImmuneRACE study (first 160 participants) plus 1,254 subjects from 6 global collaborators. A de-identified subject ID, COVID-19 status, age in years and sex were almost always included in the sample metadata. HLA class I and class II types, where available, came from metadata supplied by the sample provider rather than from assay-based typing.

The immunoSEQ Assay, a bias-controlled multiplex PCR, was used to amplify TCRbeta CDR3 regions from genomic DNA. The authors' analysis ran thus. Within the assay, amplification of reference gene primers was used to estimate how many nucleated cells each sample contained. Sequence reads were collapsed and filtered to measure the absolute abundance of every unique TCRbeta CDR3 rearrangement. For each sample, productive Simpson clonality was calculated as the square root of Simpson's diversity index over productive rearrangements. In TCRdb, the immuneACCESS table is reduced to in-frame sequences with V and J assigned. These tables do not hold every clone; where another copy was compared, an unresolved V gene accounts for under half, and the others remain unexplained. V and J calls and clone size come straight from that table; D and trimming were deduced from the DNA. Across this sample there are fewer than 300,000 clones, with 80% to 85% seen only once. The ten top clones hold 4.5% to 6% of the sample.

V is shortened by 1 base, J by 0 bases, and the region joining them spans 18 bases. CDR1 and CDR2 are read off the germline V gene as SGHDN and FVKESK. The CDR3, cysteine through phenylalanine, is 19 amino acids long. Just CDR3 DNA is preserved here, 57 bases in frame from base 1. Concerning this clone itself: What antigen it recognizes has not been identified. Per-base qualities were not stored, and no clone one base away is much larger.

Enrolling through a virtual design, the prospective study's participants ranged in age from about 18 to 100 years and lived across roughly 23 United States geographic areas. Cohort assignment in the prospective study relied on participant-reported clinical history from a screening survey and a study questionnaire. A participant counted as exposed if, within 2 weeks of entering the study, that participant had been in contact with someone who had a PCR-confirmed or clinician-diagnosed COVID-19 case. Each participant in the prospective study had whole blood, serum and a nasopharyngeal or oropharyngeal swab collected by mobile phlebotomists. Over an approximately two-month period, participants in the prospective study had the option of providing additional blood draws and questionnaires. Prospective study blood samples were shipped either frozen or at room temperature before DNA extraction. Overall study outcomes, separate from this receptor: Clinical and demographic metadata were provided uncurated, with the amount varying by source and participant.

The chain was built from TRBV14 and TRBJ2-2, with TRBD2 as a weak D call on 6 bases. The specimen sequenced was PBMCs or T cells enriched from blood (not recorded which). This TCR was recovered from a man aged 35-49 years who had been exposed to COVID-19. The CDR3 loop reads CASSQGLLVREANTGELFF. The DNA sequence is TGTGCCAGCAGCCAAGGACTCTTGGTGAGGGAGGCGAACACCGGGGAGCTGTTTTTT.